Below are 10 T cell receptor beta chains sequenced from a single sample in a study of shared clonotypes between healthy human individuals. Libraries were prepared by immunoSEQ multiplex PCR; TCRdb keeps only in-frame clonotypes and omits some of them. The sample consists of approximately 500,000 clones, about 96% of them appearing once. The source material was naive CD4+ T cells sorted from blood. Subset defined: CD45RA+ positively selected. These receptors were taken from a woman aged 25 to 39 in good health.

The genes are TRBV5-4 and TRBJ2-3; 14 bases are shared with TRBD2. Germline-derived CDR1 and CDR2 are SGHNT and YYREEE (reference sequence). The J segment lost 6 bases and the V segment lost 4 bases, leaving 7 bases of the junction unmatched. The length of the CDR3 is 16 residues. The CDR3 loop reads CASSQGLAGVGDTQYF. Here the CDR3 DNA reads TGTGCCAGCAGCCAGGGACTAGCGGGAGTTGGTGATACGCAGTATTTT.

CDR3 sequence: CASSLAGTGGNTIYF. The CDR3, as DNA: TGTGCCAGCAGCTTGGCGGGGACAGGAGGAAACACCATATATTTT. The chain carries TRBV5-4 and TRBJ1-3; 8 nucleotides align to TRBD1. This CDR3 is built from 15 residues. Germline V gives CDR1 SGHNT, CDR2 YYREEE (reference sequence). Unmatched junction bases numbered 3, after V lost 0 bases and J lost 4 bases.

The gene calls are TRBV12-5 and TRBJ2-1, with TRBD2 matching 9 bases. The CDR3 length is 16 residues. With 0 bases clipped from V and 8 bases from J, the junction kept 8 bases outside the gene matches. The germline CDR1 and CDR2 sequences are LGHNT and FRNRAP. The CDR3 DNA follows: TGTGCTAGTGGTTTGGTAGTGCGCGGGAGGGCCTATGAGCAGTTCTTC. This codes for CASGLVVRGRAYEQFF.

Details on this clone: One end of the junction varies from germline; a read error may be responsible. The J gene is TRBJ1-2, the V gene TRBV5-1, with TRBD1 matching 8 bases. The germline V gene encodes CDR1 SGHRS and CDR2 YFSETQ. This CDR3 is built from 13 residues. CDR3 amino acids: CASSWDRTYGYTF. DNA for the CDR3: TGTGCCAGCAGCTGGGACAGGACCTATGGCTACACCTTC.

J is TRBJ2-3 and V is TRBV11-2; 9 nucleotides agree with TRBD2. V lost 5 bases, J lost 5 bases, and 14 bases stayed unmatched. CDR1 and CDR2 (germline): SGHAT, FQNNGV. The CDR3 contains 17 residues. The CDR3 sequence: CASSLTFLSGRKDTQYF. CDR3 nucleotides: TGTGCCAGCAGCCTCACCTTTCTAAGCGGGAGGAAAGATACGCAGTATTTT.

This sequence joins TRBV19 and TRBJ2-7; D uncertain. V was cut by 7 bases and J by 3 bases, with 16 bases left in between. CDR3 length: 14 amino acids. CDR1 is LNHDA, CDR2 SQIVND, per germline (reference sequence). The CDR3 bases are TGTGCCAGTAAGGATTCAACCGACCTCTACGAGCAGTACTTC. This codes for CASKDSTDLYEQYF. The full variable domain, rest sourced from reference TRBV19 and TRBJ2-7, is DGGITQSPKYLFRKEGQNVTLSCEQNLNHDAMYWYRQDPGQGLRLIYYSQIVNDFQKGDIAEGYSVSREKKESFPLTVTSAQKNPTAFYLCASKDSTDLYEQYFGPGTRLTVT.

The chain joins TRBV6-6 to TRBJ2-7; possibly TRBD2 for D (6 bases). CDR1 is MNHNY, CDR2 SVGAGI, per germline (reference sequence). This CDR3 spans 16 amino acids. The V end was cut by 4 bases, the J end by 0 bases, with 16 bases between. CDR3 amino acids: CASSSPGTLTSYEQYF. The CDR3 DNA reads as TGTGCCAGCAGTTCCCCGGGGACTCTAACCTCCTACGAGCAGTACTTC.

On this clone: Other DNA sequences in this sample translate to the same CDR3. This chain joins TRBV5-1 and TRBJ2-7; 9 bases are shared with TRBD2. V lost 0 bases and J lost 2; bases outside the gene matches: 3. CDR1 is SGHRS and CDR2 is YFSETQ in the germline V gene. The CDR3 runs 15 residues. CDR3 DNA: TGCGCCAGCAGCTTGGGGCCTAGCGGGGCCTACGAGCAGTACTTC. Amino acid sequence: CASSLGPSGAYEQYF.

CDR3 protein: CASSSYAPHPVAGYYEQYF. CDR3 in DNA: TGTGCCAGCAGTTCCTACGCCCCCCACCCGGTAGCGGGCTACTACGAGCAGTACTTC. The gene calls are TRBV28 and TRBJ2-7, with 7 nucleotides matching TRBD2. V dropped 4 bases and J dropped 3; count of bases not matched to a gene: 21. The CDR3 consists of 19 residues. Per the germline V gene, CDR1 is MDHEN and CDR2 is SYDVKM.

This chain connects TRBV18 to TRBJ2-7, with 9 bases lining up with TRBD1. V lost 6 bases to trimming and J lost 3 bases; unmatched junction nucleotides: 12. There are 16 residues in the CDR3. The germline CDR1 and CDR2 sequences are KGHSH and LQKENI. The CDR3 DNA reads TGTGCCAGCTCCCGACCTCCCGGGACAGGGAACTACGAGCAGTACTTC. Its protein product is CASSRPPGTGNYEQYF.